This paragraph reports one TCR beta chain. This clonotype came up many times. Its recognized antigen is unknown. Base qualities are missing; no much larger clone stands one base away. The sequencer listed for this sample is Illumina MiSeq. TCRdb reran the public reads through fastp at Q25 and MiXCR, keeping productive beta chains. Rows are combined by CDR3 protein, so each entry shows the most common genes and DNA. The sample table lists 2,000 to 3,000 distinct CDR3 sequences, approximately 19% of them with a count of one. The ten top clones hold more than 20% of the sample. The study profiled TCR repertoires of CD4+ T cells collected through bronchoalveolar lavage. Relative to germline, V is 4 bases shorter and J is 4 bases shorter, with 12 bases between their ends. Including cysteine and phenylalanine, the CDR3 has 14 amino acids. Only CDR3 DNA is held: 42 bases, read in frame from base 1. Taken from the germline V gene, the CDR1 and CDR2 loops are SGHRS and YFSETQ.

These data are taken from a study of lung T cells in sarcoidosis with Löfgren's syndrome (dated 2017 in TCRdb). Context from the whole study: Sarcoidosis was described as a granulomatous, mainly pulmonary disease marked by CD4+ T cell accumulation in bronchoalveolar lavage fluid. The repertoire analyses focused on Löfgren's syndrome patients.

The paper's findings and limits, for the study overall: TRAV12-1 and TRBV2 were reported as the most expanded V gene segments in Löfgren's syndrome patients compared with control subjects. CDR3 motifs in TRAV12-1 and TRBV2 were reported to be shared across several Lofgren's syndrome patients, which suggests public CD4+ TCR repertoires. The study only suggested recognition of a sarcoidosis-associated antigen, and the antigen remained putative and unidentified. When alphabeta pairing was analyzed, TRAV12-1 tended to pair preferentially with TRBV2, and the resulting paired TCRs displayed CDR3 homology.

Sequencing input: CD4+ T cells from bronchoalveolar lavage. The V and J segments used are TRBV5-1 and TRBJ1-3, and TRBD1 may be the D gene, going by 6 matching bases. This sequence originates from a human donor with sarcoidosis (Löfgren's syndrome or another form), or a control subject (not recorded which). Here the CDR3 is given as CASSDPGEGNTIYF. The sequence in DNA is TGCGCCAGCAGCGATCCAGGGGAAGGAAACACCATATATTTT.